One and the same sample provided the 18 T cell receptor beta chains below, sequenced in a study of T cell changes during pregnancy in multiple sclerosis. The protocol was immunoSEQ multiplex PCR, while the TCRdb copy is restricted to in-frame clones and leaves out a portion. The sample includes about 60,000 clones, 80% to 95% seen only once; the top ten take approximately 6.1%. The source was peripheral blood, collected in the third trimester of pregnancy. The receptors stem from a female donor in good health, enrolled as a control in a pregnancy study.

This rearrangement joins TRBV5-1 to TRBJ1-5, with D possibly being TRBD1 (6 bases). CDR3 length: 14 residues. The germline V and J ends were trimmed by 0 bases and 7 bases, with 11 bases remaining between them. From germline, CDR1 is SGHRS and CDR2 YFSETQ. The CDR3 region has the DNA TGCGCCAGCAGCTTGGAGGGGGGGAGGCAGCCCCAGCATTTT. Residues: CASSLEGGRQPQHF.

The chain recombines TRBV11-3 with TRBJ1-1; possibly TRBD1 for D (5 bases). The germline CDR1 and CDR2 sequences are SGHNT and YENEEA. This CDR3 is built from 12 residues. The V end was cut by 6 bases, the J end by 7 bases, with 12 bases between. DNA of the CDR3: TGTGCCAGCAGTCCCCCCCAGGGTGAAGCTTTCTTT. Translated: CASSPPQGEAFF.

The rearrangement joins TRBV7-2 to TRBJ2-3, with 10 positions matching TRBD2. V lost 3 bases and J lost 1; bases outside the gene matches: 10. Per germline, CDR1 SGHTA and CDR2 FQGNSA. The CDR3 covers 18 residues. The CDR3 DNA is TGTGCCAGCAGCTTTGGGGGTCTAGCGGGGGCCGGCACAGATACGCAGTATTTT. Its protein is CASSFGGLAGAGTDTQYF.

The chain combines TRBV27 with TRBJ2-1, with 9 bases matching TRBD2. V was pared by 5 bases and J by 4 bases, with 12 bases of the junction left unmatched. Germline-derived CDR1 and CDR2 are MNHEY and SMNVEV (reference sequence). The CDR3 sequence is 17 residues long. CDR3 in amino acids: CASSPPMGSGRYNEQFF. The CDR3 DNA follows: TGTGCCAGCAGTCCGCCCATGGGTAGCGGGAGATACAATGAGCAGTTCTTC.

This chain connects TRBV20-1 to TRBJ2-7; D is undetermined. In germline, CDR1 is DFQATT, CDR2 SNEGSKA (reference sequence). The CDR3 consists of 10 residues. Deletions cut 4 bases from V and 6 bases from J, with 7 bases between. The CDR3 reads CSATLVEQYF. DNA for the CDR3: TGCAGTGCTACCCTTGTCGAGCAGTACTTC.

The chain combines TRBV7-9 with TRBJ1-2; unclear D gene. This CDR3 is 15 amino acids long. Germline values: CDR1 SEHNR, CDR2 FQNEAQ (reference sequence). Trimming took off 6 bases at V and 0 bases at J, with 14 bases between the two ends. The DNA of the CDR3 is TGTGCCAGCAGTCCCGCGGGGATTCCTAACTATGGCTACACCTTC. Translating it yields CASSPAGIPNYGYTF. The whole variable domain, remainder taken from reference TRBV7-9 and TRBJ1-2, is DTGVSQNPRHKITKRGQNVTFRCDPISEHNRLYWYRQTLGQGPEFLTYFQNEAQLEKSRLLSDRFSAERPKGSFSTLEIQRTEQGDSAMYLCASSPAGIPNYGYTFGSGTRLTVV.

The V call is TRBV27, the J call TRBJ1-2; a weak D match, TRBD1 (6 bases). Germline-derived CDR1 and CDR2 are MNHEY and SMNVEV (reference sequence). CDR3 size: 14 residues. V was cut by 5 bases and J by 6 bases, with 16 bases left in between. The CDR3 DNA sequence: TGTGCCAGCAGTCCGAGGACAGCGCTTGATGGCTACACCTTC. It codes for CASSPRTALDGYTF.

This chain connects TRBV29-1 to TRBJ1-3, with D possibly being TRBD1 (6 bases). This CDR3 region has 15 residues. The germline gives CDR1 SQVTM, CDR2 ANQGSEA. Trimming stripped 4 bases from V and 2 bases from J, with 15 bases between. Here the CDR3 reads CSVATGGGPGNTIYF. The CDR3 nucleotides are TGCAGCGTTGCGACAGGTGGCGGACCTGGAAACACCATATATTTT. The whole variable domain, filled in from reference TRBV29-1 and TRBJ1-3, reads SAVISQKPSRDICQRGTSLTIQCQVDSQVTMMFWYRQQPGQSLTLIATANQGSEATYESGFVIDKFPISRPNLTFSTLTVSNMSPEDSSIYLCSVATGGGPGNTIYFGEGSWLTVV.

The rearrangement links TRBV29-1 to TRBJ2-3; TRBD2 is a possible D gene (6 bases). The V gene's germline CDR1 is SQVTM and CDR2 ANQGSEA. The V end lost 5 bases, the J end lost 2 bases, and 8 bases lay between the germline ends. There are 12 residues in the CDR3. The CDR3 coding sequence is TGCAGCGTTCGGGAGATCACAGATACGCAGTATTTT. This gives the protein CSVREITDTQYF.

Regarding this clone: An end of the junction does not agree with germline; a read error may underlie this. The rearrangement joins TRBV7-2 to TRBJ1-1, with D tentatively TRBD1 (5 bases). CDR3 length: 12 residues. CDR1 and CDR2 from the germline V gene are SGHTA and FQGNSA. The CDR3 nucleotides are TGTGCCAGCAGCCGGGCGGCGGGGGAAAGGCACTTT. The encoded protein is CASSRAAGERHF.

The rearrangement uses TRBV29-1 and TRBJ2-7; D possibly corresponds to TRBD1 (6 bases). Deletions cut 5 bases from V and 5 bases from J, with 13 bases between. The CDR3 has 12 amino acids. CDR1 SQVTM and CDR2 ANQGSEA come from the germline V gene. As DNA, the CDR3 is TGCAGCGTTCGGCAGGGGTGGGACGAGCAGTACTTC. Protein sequence: CSVRQGWDEQYF.

The chain joins TRBV14 to TRBJ2-7; 12 bases agree with TRBD1. Germline CDR1 and CDR2: SGHDN and FVKESK. The V gene end was trimmed by 4 bases and the J gene end by 5 bases; junction bases not matched to a gene: 6. CDR3 size: 15 residues. The CDR3 sequence is CASSLGTGGSHEQYF. The DNA for the CDR3 is TGTGCCAGCAGCCTCGGGACAGGGGGCTCTCACGAGCAGTACTTC.

This rearrangement joins TRBV2 to TRBJ1-3, with D unresolved. V lost 4 bases and J 3 bases, leaving 4 bases between the germline ends. There are 12 residues in the CDR3. CDR1 SNHLY and CDR2 FYNNEI come from the germline V gene. As DNA, the CDR3 is TGTGCCAGCAGTGTAGATGGAAACACCATATATTTT. Translating gives CASSVDGNTIYF.

This clone was detected once. This chain links TRBV5-6 with TRBJ2-2; a possible D gene is TRBD2 (6 bases). The CDR3 totals 13 residues. V lost 7 bases, J lost 6 bases, and 13 bases lay in between. Germline assignment: CDR1 SGHDT and CDR2 YYEEEE. The CDR3 nucleotides are TGTGCCAGCGGGGGGTTTAAGCCCGGGGAGCTGTTTTTT. It specifies CASGGFKPGELFF.

J is TRBJ2-7 and V is TRBV7-2; maybe TRBD1 (6 bases). There are 14 residues in the CDR3. CDR1 is SGHTA, CDR2 FQGNSA, per germline. With 7 bases removed from V and 0 bases from J, the gap between germline ends came to 13 bases. CDR3 in DNA: TGTGCCAGCACCGTGGGACACGGCTCCTACGAGCAGTACTTC. The encoded protein is CASTVGHGSYEQYF.

The rearrangement uses TRBV7-9 and TRBJ1-4; D ambiguous. CDR1 SEHNR and CDR2 FQNEAQ come from the germline V gene (reference sequence). Trimming removed 5 bases from V and 0 bases from J, with 7 bases in between. The CDR3 runs to 14 residues. The CDR3 region has the DNA TGTGCCAGCAGCCCACAAGCAACTAATGAAAAACTGTTTTTT. Protein: CASSPQATNEKLFF.

The V and J genes are TRBV27 and TRBJ2-5, with a tentative D call TRBD1 (5 bases). Trimming pared 6 bases from V and 5 bases from J, leaving 16 bases between. The length of the CDR3 is 14 residues. Germline V gives CDR1 MNHEY, CDR2 SMNVEV (reference sequence). CDR3 sequence: CASSVPGRWETQYF. In DNA form, the CDR3 reads TGTGCCAGCAGCGTTCCAGGGCGGTGGGAGACCCAGTACTTC.

This sequence joins TRBV4-3 and TRBJ1-5, with unresolved D. From germline, CDR1 is LGHNA and CDR2 YSLEER. Trimming removed 0 bases at V and 0 bases at J, with 9 bases between. The CDR3 is 16 residues long. The CDR3 DNA reads as TGCGCCAGCAGCCAAGAGGCGGGCAATAGCAATCAGCCCCAGCATTTT. Its protein product is CASSQEAGNSNQPQHF.